Below are 7 T cell receptor beta chains sequenced from a single sample in a study of shared clonotypes between healthy human individuals. Naive CD8 cells, CD45RO-negative and positively selected for CCR7, excluded terminally differentiated effector memory CD45RA+ cells. TCRdb's table, derived via immunoSEQ multiplex PCR, lists solely in-frame clones and lacks some. The table records some 2,000,000 clones, 85% to 95% of them present only once. Specimen: naive CD8+ T cells sorted from blood. Every receptor here comes from a man aged 18-30 years in good health.

The chain carries TRBV29-1 and TRBJ1-2; D is unclear. Trimming left V 6 bases short and J 2 bases short, with 13 bases between. The germline V gene encodes CDR1 SQVTM and CDR2 ANQGSEA. This CDR3 has 13 amino acids. The CDR3 spells CSVFDGENYGYTF. The CDR3 bases are TGCAGCGTGTTCGACGGAGAGAACTATGGCTACACCTTC.

This rearrangement joins TRBV30 to TRBJ2-3, with D tentatively TRBD2 (6 bases). Trimming shortened V by 2 bases and J by 5 bases, and 14 bases separated the two germline ends. The CDR3 sequence is 14 residues long. CDR1 is GTSNPN and CDR2 is SVGIG in the germline V gene (reference sequence). In DNA form, the CDR3 reads TGTGCCTGGAGTCCTTCTAGCGTAAGAGATACGCAGTATTTT. This gives the protein CAWSPSSVRDTQYF.

The V gene is TRBV30, the J gene TRBJ1-2; D remains ambiguous. This CDR3 spans 14 amino acids. CDR1 is GTSNPN, CDR2 SVGIG, per germline (reference sequence). V dropped 0 bases and J dropped 3 bases, with 11 bases sitting between them. CDR3 residues: CAWSVGSLHYGYTF. Written as DNA, the CDR3 is TGTGCCTGGAGTGTAGGCAGTCTGCACTATGGCTACACCTTC. The variable domain in full, completed from reference TRBV30 and TRBJ1-2, reads SQTIHQWPATLVQPVGSPLSLECTVEGTSNPNLYWYRQAAGRGLQLLFYSVGIGQISSEVPQNLSASRPQDRQFILSSKKLLLSDSGFYLCAWSVGSLHYGYTFGSGTRLTVV.

The CDR3 region is CASSQQGTQLWNTEAFF. As DNA, the CDR3 is TGCGCCAGCAGCCAACAGGGAACACAACTCTGGAACACTGAAGCTTTCTTT. This sequence joins TRBV4-1 and TRBJ1-1; TRBD1 might be the D (5 bases). Germline V gene sequence: CDR1 MGHRA, CDR2 YSYEKL. The CDR3 totals 17 residues. The germline V and J ends were trimmed by 2 bases and 1 base, with 17 bases remaining between them.

This clone was picked up a small number of times. The V and J genes are TRBV4-2 and TRBJ2-1, with TRBD1 as a possible D gene (6 bases). The CDR3 covers 13 residues. Germline V lookup: CDR1 LGHNA, CDR2 YNFKEQ. V lost 0 bases and J lost 9, with 9 bases in between. CDR3 loop: CASSQDRGGEQFF. The CDR3 bases are TGTGCCAGCAGCCAAGATCGAGGGGGTGAGCAGTTCTTC.

The gene calls are TRBV7-8 and TRBJ2-7, with TRBD2 matching over 8 bases. V trimming: 1 base; J trimming: 2 bases; junction bases outside the gene matches: 4. The length of the CDR3 is 15 residues. Germline V gene data show CDR1 as SGHVS and CDR2 as FQNEAQ. CDR3 region: CASSLELAATYEQYF. CDR3 DNA sequence: TGTGCCAGCAGCTTAGAACTAGCGGCTACCTACGAGCAGTACTTC.

V usage is TRBV4-3 and J usage is TRBJ2-4; either TRBD1 or TRBD2 may fit D (5 bases each). Germline V gene lookup returns CDR1 LGHNA and CDR2 YSLEER. This CDR3 is built from 16 residues. V was shortened by 0 bases and J by 8 bases, with 17 bases between the two germline ends. DNA of the CDR3: TGCGCCAGCAGCCAAGAACGGGGCGAAGCCCTGCACATTCAGTACTTC. Encoded protein: CASSQERGEALHIQYF.